This T cell receptor beta chain comes out of a study of neurological immune-mediated disorders. This clonotype occurred many times. Germline V gives CDR1 MGHRA, CDR2 YSYEKL. Trimming pared 5 bases from V and 2 bases from J, leaving 12 bases between. The CDR3 is 14 residues long. TCRdb processed the 5' RACE reads anew with MiXCR; each CDR3 protein has one entry. The sample comprises around 15,000 distinct CDR3 sequences, about 9% of which are singletons, and more than 35% rests with the top ten. This rearrangement joins TRBV4-1 to TRBJ2-5; the D gene is possibly TRBD1 (6 bases). The clonotype comes from a man between 45 and 60 years old in good health. The sample was CD8+ T cells from blood. CDR3 sequence: CASSFQGKQETQYF. Written as DNA, the CDR3 is TGCGCCAGCAGCTTCCAGGGGAAACAAGAGACCCAGTACTTC.